This is a list of T cell receptor beta chains from one sample in a study of blood T cells in healthy people across ages. Each CDR3 protein is one row after TCRdb ran MiXCR on the 5' RACE reads. Of 750,000 to 1,000,000 distinct CDR3 sequences listed, under 35% are singletons. These data were also reused for a study on T cells of mothers and their children.

The sample was blood. The receptor set was obtained from a woman aged 40 to 49 in good health. The CDR3 runs from the conserved cysteine through the conserved F or W. Size is omitted from some rows. Given values are once, few, many or a class for expanded clones.

TRBV7-9	many	14	CASSLATAQETQYF
TRBV29-1	.	15	CSVEDSLLYQETQYF
TRBV7-2	.	14	CASSLGDTYNEQYF
TRBV12-3/TRBV12-4	.	13	CASRSTGKGGYTF
TRBV12-3/TRBV12-4	.	12	CASTGQAYGYTF
TRBV20-1	.	15	CSARDGTGVFHEQYF
TRBV28	few	14	CASSLWGTSDEQYF
TRBV12-3/TRBV12-4	.	15	CANSLDGASYNEQFF
TRBV29-1	.	11	CSTRTGIGYTF
TRBV28	many	13	CASSGLGGDEQYF
TRBV11-2	.	16	CASSPGGGGALETQYF
TRBV7-2	many	13	CASSLEGDQPQHF
TRBV19	.	16	CASSIAPGASYNEQYF
TRBV7-2	.	17	CASSPGDGVRAKETQYF
TRBV7-2	.	13	CASSLEMRDGYTF
TRBV7-8	many	13	CASSLGDGGTQYF
TRBV5-6	few	14	CASSLGAGRNGYTF
TRBV2	.	14	CASSPGPMNTEAFF
TRBV7-2	many	15	CASSPTAPANYGYTF
TRBV7-2	.	13	CASSLQETTEAFF
TRBV5-1	.	14	CASSLDPGYNEQYF
TRBV28	once	15	CASSELGGFYNEQFF
TRBV4-1	many	14	CASSQEWTGSGYTF
TRBV11-2	few	14	CASSLQFRNTEAFF
TRBV14	many	21	CASSQEGLPPGLAGGYNEQFF
TRBV20-1	.	16	CSPASREGRMNTEAFF
TRBV28	many	11	CASSIIETQYF
TRBV7-2	many	14	CASSLGEGGYEQYF
TRBV3-1	.	14	CASSPDILSYEQYF
TRBV6-5	.	14	CASRSTGGNYGYTF
TRBV3-1	.	16	CASSHPSGGSYNEQFF
TRBV3-1	.	13	CASSPGRLPEAFF
TRBV18	many	15	CASSSDREKLDEQFF
TRBV19	.	16	CASSTPQGRDNQPQHF
TRBV5-6	many	12	CASRLFGGEQYF
TRBV10-3	.	12	CALGTSGREQYF
TRBV5-1	.	15	CASSFHYQGAPEAFF
TRBV6-5	.	15	CASKRQPGGNQPQHF
TRBV27	few	15	CASSEGVRSYNEQFF
TRBV20-1	few	19	CSARETDTNTYSGANVLTF
TRBV6-5	many	13	CASSSVNQETQYF
TRBV5-1	few	17	CASSPGGSGTLNYGYTF
TRBV12-3/TRBV12-4	many	14	CASSAHRGVDEQYF
TRBV30	.	14	CAWSVRRVNYEQYF
TRBV30	many	12	CAWSASGGGYTF